This TCR beta chain came from a study of identical twins. One entry per CDR3 protein, called by TCRdb with MiXCR from the 5' RACE reads. The sample has 200,000 to 250,000 distinct CDR3 sequences, 9.5% to 15% seen once. Points from the study as a whole: Potential partial confounding of zero-insertion analyses by invariant MAIT and iNKT cells was noted. Findings depended on cross-sectional statistics rather than tracking the same donors.

This clonotype showed up many times. Its target is unknown. Donors uniformly comprised healthy Caucasians. These same data were also listed under a study on yellow fever vaccine responses in identical twins. Turning to that study: A vaccine T cell response that seemed partly convergent and partly personalized was reported in twins.

Sequencing input: memory (CD45RO+) T cells sorted from blood. The source of this sequence is a woman under 30 in good health.

The CDR3 DNA sequence: TGTGCCAGCAGCACTAGACAGGAGGCGCAGTTCTTC. This translates into CASSTRQEAQFF. This chain uses TRBV7-2 with TRBJ2-1; maybe TRBD1 (6 bases). With 5 bases removed from V and 12 bases from J, the gap between germline ends came to 14 bases. CDR1 and CDR2 (germline): SGHTA, FQGNSA. The CDR3 has 12 amino acids.